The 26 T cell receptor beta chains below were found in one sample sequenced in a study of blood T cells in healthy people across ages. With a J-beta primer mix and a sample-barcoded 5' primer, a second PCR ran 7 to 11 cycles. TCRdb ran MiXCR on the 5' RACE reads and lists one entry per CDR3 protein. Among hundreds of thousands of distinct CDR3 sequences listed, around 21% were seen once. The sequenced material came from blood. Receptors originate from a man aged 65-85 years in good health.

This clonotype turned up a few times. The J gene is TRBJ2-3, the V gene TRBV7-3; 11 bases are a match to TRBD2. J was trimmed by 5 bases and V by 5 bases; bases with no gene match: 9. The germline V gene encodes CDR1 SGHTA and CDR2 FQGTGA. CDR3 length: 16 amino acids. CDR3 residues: CASSLRTSGYGDTQYF. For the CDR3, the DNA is TGTGCCAGCAGCCTGAGGACTAGCGGGTATGGAGATACGCAGTATTTT.

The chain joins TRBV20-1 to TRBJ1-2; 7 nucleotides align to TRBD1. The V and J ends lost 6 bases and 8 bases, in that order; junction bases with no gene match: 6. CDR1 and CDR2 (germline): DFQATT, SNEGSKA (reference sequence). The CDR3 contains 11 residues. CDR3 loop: CSARTGGGYTF. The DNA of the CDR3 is TGCAGTGCAAGGACAGGAGGAGGCTACACCTTC.

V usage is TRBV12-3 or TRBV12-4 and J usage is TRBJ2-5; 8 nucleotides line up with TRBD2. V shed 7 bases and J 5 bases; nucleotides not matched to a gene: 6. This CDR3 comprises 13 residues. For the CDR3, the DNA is TGTGCCAGCACTCTGGGACTAGAGGAGACCCAGTACTTC. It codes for CASTLGLEETQYF.

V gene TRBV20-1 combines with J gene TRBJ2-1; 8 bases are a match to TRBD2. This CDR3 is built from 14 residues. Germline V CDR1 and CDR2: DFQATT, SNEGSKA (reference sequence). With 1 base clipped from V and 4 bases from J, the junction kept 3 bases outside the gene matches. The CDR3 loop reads CSARVVAGYNEQFF. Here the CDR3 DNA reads TGCAGTGCTAGAGTTGTAGCGGGGTACAATGAGCAGTTCTTC.

CDR3 nucleotides: TGCGCCAGCAGCTTGGCCCCCAGGGGAGGACATGAGCAGTTCTTC. It is translated as CASSLAPRGGHEQFF. This rearrangement joins TRBV5-1 to TRBJ2-5, with D possibly being TRBD1 or TRBD2 (6 bases each). The end of the DNA fits TRBJ2-1 better, so the J call may be wrong. The CDR3 is 15 amino acids. The germline CDR1 and CDR2 sequences are SGHRS and YFSETQ.

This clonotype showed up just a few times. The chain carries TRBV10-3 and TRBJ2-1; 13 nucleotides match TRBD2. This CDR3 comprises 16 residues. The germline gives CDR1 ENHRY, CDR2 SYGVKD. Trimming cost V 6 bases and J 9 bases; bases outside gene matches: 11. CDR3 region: CAISATGTSGIGEQFF. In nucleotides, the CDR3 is TGTGCCATCAGCGCTACCGGGACTAGCGGGATTGGTGAGCAGTTCTTC.

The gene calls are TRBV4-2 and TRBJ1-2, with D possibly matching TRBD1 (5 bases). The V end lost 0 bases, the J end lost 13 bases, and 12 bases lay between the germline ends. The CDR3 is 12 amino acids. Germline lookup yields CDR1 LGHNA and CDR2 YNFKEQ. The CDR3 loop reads CASSQDVAGLTF. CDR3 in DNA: TGTGCCAGCAGCCAAGATGTAGCAGGGCTCACCTTC.

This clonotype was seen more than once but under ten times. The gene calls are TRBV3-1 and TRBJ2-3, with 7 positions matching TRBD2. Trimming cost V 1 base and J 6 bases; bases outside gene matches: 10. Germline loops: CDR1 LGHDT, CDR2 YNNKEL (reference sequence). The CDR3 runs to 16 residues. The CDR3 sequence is CASSQVLAAAGDTQYF. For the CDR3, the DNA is TGTGCCAGCAGCCAAGTGCTAGCGGCAGCCGGGGATACGCAGTATTTT.

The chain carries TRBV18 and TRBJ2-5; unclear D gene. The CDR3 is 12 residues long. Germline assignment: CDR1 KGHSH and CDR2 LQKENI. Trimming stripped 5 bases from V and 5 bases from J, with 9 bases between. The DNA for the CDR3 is TGTGCCAGCTCAACAAAGGCTGAGACCCAGTACTTC. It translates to CASSTKAETQYF.

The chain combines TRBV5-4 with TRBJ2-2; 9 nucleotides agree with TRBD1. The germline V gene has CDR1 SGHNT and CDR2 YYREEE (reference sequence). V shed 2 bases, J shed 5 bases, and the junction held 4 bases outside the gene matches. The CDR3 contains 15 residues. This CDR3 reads CASSLRTGATGELFF. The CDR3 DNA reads TGTGCCAGCAGCTTAAGGACAGGGGCGACCGGGGAGCTGTTTTTT.

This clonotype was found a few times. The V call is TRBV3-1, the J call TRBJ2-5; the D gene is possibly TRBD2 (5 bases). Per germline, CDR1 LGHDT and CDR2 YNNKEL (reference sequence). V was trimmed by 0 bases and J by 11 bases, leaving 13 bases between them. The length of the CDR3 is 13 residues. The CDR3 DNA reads TGTGCCAGCAGCCAAGATAGAGTCGGGGTACAGTACTTC. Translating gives CASSQDRVGVQYF.

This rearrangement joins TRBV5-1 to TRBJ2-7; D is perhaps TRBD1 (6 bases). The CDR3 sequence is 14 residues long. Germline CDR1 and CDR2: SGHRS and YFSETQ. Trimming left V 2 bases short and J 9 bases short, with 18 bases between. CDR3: CASSLQGDVEGQYF. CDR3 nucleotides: TGCGCCAGCAGCTTACAGGGTGATGTCGAAGGGCAGTACTTC. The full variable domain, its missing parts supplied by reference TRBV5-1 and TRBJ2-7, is KAGVTQTPRYLIKTRGQQVTLSCSPISGHRSVSWYQQTPGQGLQFLFEYFSETQRNKGNFPGRFSGRQFSNSRSEMNVSTLELGDSALYLCASSLQGDVEGQYFGPGTRLTVT.

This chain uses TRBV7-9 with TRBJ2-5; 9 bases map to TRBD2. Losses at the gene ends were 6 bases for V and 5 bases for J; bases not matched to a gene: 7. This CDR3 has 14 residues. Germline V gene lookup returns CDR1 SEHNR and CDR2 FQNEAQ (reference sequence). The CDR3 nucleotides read TGTGCCAGCAGTCGTAGCGGGAGATCCGAGACCCAGTACTTC. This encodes CASSRSGRSETQYF.

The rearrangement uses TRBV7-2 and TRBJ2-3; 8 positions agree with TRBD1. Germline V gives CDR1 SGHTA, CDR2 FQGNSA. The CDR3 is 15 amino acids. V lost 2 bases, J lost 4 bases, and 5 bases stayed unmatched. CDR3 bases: TGTGCCAGCAGCTTATCGCCGACAGGGGCAGATACGCAGTATTTT. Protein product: CASSLSPTGADTQYF.

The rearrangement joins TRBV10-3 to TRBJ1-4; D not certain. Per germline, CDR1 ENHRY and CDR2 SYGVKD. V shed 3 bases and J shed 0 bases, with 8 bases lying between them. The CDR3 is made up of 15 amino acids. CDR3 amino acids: CAISERQPTNEKLFF. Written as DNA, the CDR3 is TGTGCCATCAGTGAACGGCAGCCAACTAATGAAAAACTGTTTTTT.

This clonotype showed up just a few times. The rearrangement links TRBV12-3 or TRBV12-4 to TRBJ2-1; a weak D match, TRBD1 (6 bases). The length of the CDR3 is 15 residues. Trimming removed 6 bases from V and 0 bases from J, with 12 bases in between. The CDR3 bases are TGTGCCAGCAGCCCAAGGGGGTACTCCTACAATGAGCAGTTCTTC. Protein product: CASSPRGYSYNEQFF.

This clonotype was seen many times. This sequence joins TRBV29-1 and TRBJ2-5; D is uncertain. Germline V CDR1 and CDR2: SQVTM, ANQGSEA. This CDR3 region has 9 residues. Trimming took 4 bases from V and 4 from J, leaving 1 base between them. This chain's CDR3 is CSVAETQYF. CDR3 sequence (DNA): TGCAGCGTTGCAGAGACCCAGTACTTC.

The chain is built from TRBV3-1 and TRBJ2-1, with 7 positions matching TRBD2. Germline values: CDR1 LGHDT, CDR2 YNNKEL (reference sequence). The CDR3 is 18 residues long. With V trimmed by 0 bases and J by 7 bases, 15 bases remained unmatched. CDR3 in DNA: TGTGCCAGCAGCCAAGATCAGGGCAGCGGGGTTTCATGGAATGAGCAGTTCTTC. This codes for CASSQDQGSGVSWNEQFF.

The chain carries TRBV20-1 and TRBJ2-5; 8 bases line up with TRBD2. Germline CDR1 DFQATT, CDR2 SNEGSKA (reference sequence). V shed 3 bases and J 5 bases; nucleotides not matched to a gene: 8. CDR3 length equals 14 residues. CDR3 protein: CSASRTGGRETQYF. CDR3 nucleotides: TGCAGTGCTAGTCGTACGGGGGGGCGCGAGACCCAGTACTTC.

CDR3 loop: CASSHSTVIYEQYF. CDR3 DNA: TGTGCCAGCAGTCACTCGACAGTGATCTACGAGCAGTACTTC. The J gene is TRBJ2-7, the V gene TRBV27; D perhaps matches TRBD1 (5 bases). Trimming left V 5 bases short and J 3 bases short, with 14 bases between. Per germline, CDR1 MNHEY and CDR2 SMNVEV (reference sequence). This CDR3 is 14 amino acids long.

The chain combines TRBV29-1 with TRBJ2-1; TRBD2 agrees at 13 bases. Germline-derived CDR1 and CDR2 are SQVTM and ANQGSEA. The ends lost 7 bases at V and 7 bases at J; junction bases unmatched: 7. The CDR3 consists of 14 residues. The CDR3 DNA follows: TGCAGCGACCGGACTAGCGGGAGATGGAATGAGCAGTTCTTC. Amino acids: CSDRTSGRWNEQFF.

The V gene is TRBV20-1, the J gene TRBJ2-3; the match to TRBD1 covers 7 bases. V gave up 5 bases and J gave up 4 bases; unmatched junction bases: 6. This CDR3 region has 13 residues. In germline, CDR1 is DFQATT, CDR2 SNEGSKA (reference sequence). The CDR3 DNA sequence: TGCAGTGCTTATAGCACAGGGGCAGATACGCAGTATTTT. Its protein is CSAYSTGADTQYF.

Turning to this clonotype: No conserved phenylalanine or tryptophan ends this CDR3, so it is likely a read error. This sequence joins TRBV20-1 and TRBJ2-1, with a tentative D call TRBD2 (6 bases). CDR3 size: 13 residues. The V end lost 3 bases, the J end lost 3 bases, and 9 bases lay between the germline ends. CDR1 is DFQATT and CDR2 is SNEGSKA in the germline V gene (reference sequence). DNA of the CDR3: TGCAGTGCTAGTGGGGGGTACTACAATGAGCAGTTCCTC. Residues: CSASGGYYNEQFL.

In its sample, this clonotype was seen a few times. The CDR3 DNA is TGTGCCAGCTCCGTCAACTCCTACAATGAGCAGTTCTTC. Protein sequence: CASSVNSYNEQFF. The chain uses TRBV18 and TRBJ2-1; D unclear. The CDR3 is 13 residues long. In germline, CDR1 is KGHSH, CDR2 LQKENI. The V end was cut by 6 bases, the J end by 0 bases, with 6 bases between.

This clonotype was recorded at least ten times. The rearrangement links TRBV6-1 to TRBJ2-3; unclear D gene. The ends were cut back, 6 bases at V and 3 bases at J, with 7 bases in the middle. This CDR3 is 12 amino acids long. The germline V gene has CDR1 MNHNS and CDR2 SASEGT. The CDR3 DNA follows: TGTGCCAGCAGACTCCTAACAGATACGCAGTATTTT. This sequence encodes CASRLLTDTQYF.

The CDR3 DNA sequence: TGCAGCACCGAACAGAATGAGCAGTTCTTC. Translation gives CSTEQNEQFF. The chain employs TRBV29-1 and TRBJ2-5, with D hard to call. The better agreement between TRBJ2-1 and the DNA end casts doubt on the J call. The CDR3 consists of 10 residues. Germline V gene data show CDR1 as SQVTM and CDR2 as ANQGSEA.